The present TCR beta chain was sequenced within a study of cytomegalovirus exposure and HLA in healthy donors. In the case of this clone: Its antigen is currently unknown.

13 Jbeta primers and 60 Vbeta primers were used for the PCR. TCRdb's table, derived via immunoSEQ multiplex PCR, lists solely in-frame clones and lacks some. The sample includes 140,000 to 150,000 clones, about 83% of them seen just once. Overall study results and limits: TRBV6-2, TRBV6-3 and some other V segments were excluded as indistinguishable.

The germline gives CDR1 SEHNR, CDR2 FQNEAQ (reference sequence). V lost 7 bases and J 1 base, leaving 13 bases between the germline ends. This CDR3 has 14 residues. This chain links TRBV7-9 with TRBJ2-5, with a possible D match to TRBD2 (7 bases). Sequencing was performed on PBMCs. The TCR comes from a man between 40 and 49 years old in good health and CMV-seropositive. This CDR3 is CASTRRGGQETQYF. CDR3 sequence (DNA): TGTGCCAGCACTCGGAGGGGGGGCCAAGAGACCCAGTACTTC.